These T cell receptor beta chains were read from a single sample in a study of shared clonotypes between healthy human individuals. Here immunoSEQ multiplex PCR was the method, and the copy in TCRdb shows in-frame clones only, minus some. The sample gives 2,500,000 or so clones, approximately 93% of which show up once; about 0.38% is in the top ten. Specimen: naive CD4+ T cells from PBMCs. These receptors all come from a man younger than 30 in good health. Some clones in this sample may be carry-over from other donors' samples. The CDR3 runs from the conserved cysteine through the conserved F or W. The D gene is left open where the match is weak. Part of the rows lack a size; the others show once, few, many or a class for expanded clones.

j_call cdr3_length d_call clone_size v_call cdr3_aa cdr3_nt
TRBJ2-7 16 TRBD2 - TRBV4-3 CASSRGTSGSNYEQYF TGCGCCAGCAGCCGCGGGACTAGCGGGAGCAACTACGAGCAGTACTTC
TRBJ1-3 14 - - TRBV28 CASLGDISGNTIYF TGTGCCAGCCTAGGGGACATCTCTGGAAACACCATATATTTT
TRBJ1-1 11 - few TRBV29-1 CSYRVGTEAFF TGCAGCTATAGGGTGGGCACTGAAGCTTTCTTT
TRBJ2-7 19 - once TRBV7-2 CASSLLPPGFEGVRYEQYF TGTGCCAGCAGCTTACTCCCACCAGGGTTCGAAGGGGTAAGATACGAGCAGTACTTC
TRBJ2-3 17 - - TRBV5-1 CASSTTGGSSSTDTQYF TGCGCCAGCAGCACCACCGGCGGGTCTTCTAGCACAGATACGCAGTATTTT
TRBJ2-2 12 - once TRBV2 CASSAGSGELFF TGTGCCAGCAGTGCAGGGTCCGGGGAGCTGTTTTTT
TRBJ1-3 17 TRBD1 - TRBV10-2 CASTWTGGGSSGNTIYF TGCGCCAGCACCTGGACAGGGGGTGGAAGCTCTGGAAACACCATATATTTT
TRBJ1-4 14 - - TRBV28 CASSSPGVDEKLFF TGTGCCAGCAGTTCCCCGGGGGTCGATGAAAAACTGTTTTTT
TRBJ1-1 17 - - TRBV27 CASSLDGSTRMNTEAFF TGTGCCAGCAGTTTGGACGGATCGACGAGAATGAACACTGAAGCTTTCTTT
TRBJ2-7 15 - - TRBV28 CASSLGGSPRYEQYF TGTGCCAGCAGTTTGGGTGGGAGCCCTCGTTACGAGCAGTACTTC
TRBJ2-7 14 TRBD2 - TRBV11-2 CASSPPGLAGGQHF TGTGCCAGCAGCCCGCCGGGACTAGCGGGGGGACAGCACTTC
TRBJ2-2 16 - - TRBV5-1 CASSLVVSANTGELFF TGCGCCAGCAGCTTGGTTGTCAGCGCGAACACCGGGGAGCTGTTTTTT
TRBJ1-5 14 - - TRBV5-6 CASSFSSAGQPQHF TGTGCCAGCAGCTTTTCCAGCGCGGGTCAGCCCCAGCATTTT
TRBJ2-5 12 - - TRBV18 CASSPRQETQYF TGTGCCAGCTCACCACGTCAAGAGACCCAGTACTTC
TRBJ2-2 17 TRBD2 - TRBV5-1 CASSPGTSGRTSGELFF TGCGCCAGCAGCCCTGGGACTAGCGGGAGAACTTCCGGGGAGCTGTTTTTT
TRBJ2-7 12 - - TRBV5-6 CASSWGTYEQYF TGTGCCAGCAGCTGGGGTACCTACGAGCAGTACTTC
TRBJ2-7 15 - - TRBV6-1 CASSAPTAGPYEQYF TGTGCCAGCAGCGCACCGACAGCTGGCCCTTACGAGCAGTACTTC
TRBJ1-1 14 - - TRBV28 CASSGQAGRREAFF TGTGCCAGCAGCGGGCAGGCGGGGAGAAGGGAAGCTTTCTTT
TRBJ1-3 15 - - TRBV7-9 CASSLLGRSGNTIYF TGTGCCAGCAGCTTACTTGGACGGTCTGGAAACACCATATATTTT
TRBJ2-7 16 - - TRBV7-9 CASSFGGRGNGHEQYF TGTGCCAGCAGCTTTGGGGGTCGGGGTAATGGCCACGAGCAGTACTTC
TRBJ2-3 14 TRBD2 - TRBV29-1 CSVGTSTSTDTQYF TGCAGCGTGGGGACTAGTACTAGCACAGATACGCAGTATTTT
TRBJ1-4 15 - once TRBV15 CATSIRQTTNEKLFF TGTGCCACCAGCATTAGACAGACAACTAATGAAAAACTGTTTTTT
TRBJ2-7 14 - - TRBV29-1 CSGSRDNDRYEQYF TGCAGCGGCTCCAGGGATAACGACAGGTACGAGCAGTACTTC
TRBJ2-1 17 - - TRBV6-1 CASSETRRASSYNEQFF TGTGCCAGCAGTGAAACTAGGCGGGCGTCCTCCTACAATGAGCAGTTCTTC
TRBJ2-5 15 TRBD2 - TRBV7-2 CASSSPASGTETQYF TGTGCCAGCAGCTCGCCAGCTAGCGGGACAGAGACCCAGTACTTC
TRBJ2-1 17 - - TRBV7-9 CASSFPPGASGYNEQFF TGTGCCAGCAGCTTCCCCCCGGGGGCTAGCGGATACAATGAGCAGTTCTTC
TRBJ1-4 16 - once TRBV5-1 CASSLETDHGRGKLFF TGCGCCAGCAGCTTGGAGACAGACCATGGCCGAGGAAAACTGTTTTTT
TRBJ1-2 15 - - TRBV18 CASSPPSRTDYGYTF TGTGCCAGCTCACCACCAAGTCGGACGGACTATGGCTACACCTTC
TRBJ2-2 16 TRBD1 - TRBV18 CASSPTGGWNTGELFF TGTGCCAGCTCACCGACAGGGGGCTGGAACACCGGGGAGCTGTTTTTT
TRBJ2-7 16 TRBD1 - TRBV15 CATSRPTDRGAYEQYF TGTGCCACCAGCAGACCCACGGACAGGGGGGCCTACGAGCAGTACTTC
TRBJ2-7 17 - once TRBV21-1 CASSKGCRQGASYEQYF TGTGCCAGCAGCAAAGGATGTCGACAGGGGGCGAGCTACGAGCAGTACTTC
TRBJ2-1 15 TRBD2 - TRBV12-5 CASGRGLAGANEQFF TGTGCTAGTGGCCGGGGACTAGCGGGAGCCAATGAGCAGTTCTTC
TRBJ1-5 13 - - TRBV28 CASSFEWNQPQHF TGTGCCAGCAGTTTTGAGTGGAATCAGCCCCAGCATTTT
TRBJ2-1 15 TRBD1 once TRBV28 CASSYTGGIYNEQFF TGTGCCAGCAGTTATACAGGGGGCATCTACAATGAGCAGTTCTTC
TRBJ1-1 12 - - TRBV30 CAWIGGWTEAFF TGTGCCTGGATCGGGGGTTGGACTGAAGCTTTCTTT
TRBJ2-3 16 - - TRBV5-1 CASSPGMADATDTQYF TGCGCCAGCAGCCCGGGGATGGCCGATGCCACAGATACGCAGTATTTT
TRBJ2-7 14 TRBD2 - TRBV5-1 CASSFSGSTYEQYF TGCGCCAGCAGCTTTAGCGGGAGCACCTACGAGCAGTACTTC
TRBJ1-1 15 TRBD1 - TRBV5-4 CASSLGGTGNTEAFF TGTGCCAGCAGCTTGGGGGGGACAGGGAACACTGAAGCTTTCTTT
TRBJ2-2 13 - - TRBV7-8 CASDRGGPGELFF TGTGCCAGCGACAGGGGAGGGCCCGGGGAGCTGTTTTTT
TRBJ2-1 12 - - TRBV7-9 CASSYVLDEQFF TGTGCCAGCAGCTACGTTCTGGATGAGCAGTTCTTC